These 3 T cell receptor beta chains were sequenced from one sample in a study of T-cell memory formation after mild COVID-19. TCRdb re-derived calls from the 5' RACE reads in MiXCR, one entry per CDR3 protein. This sample yields approximately 570,000 distinct CDR3 sequences, of which approximately 19% are seen a single time; around 12% belongs to the top ten. Source material: PBMCs or a T cell subset sorted from them (not recorded which). The source of these receptors is an adult woman who had mild COVID-19 (a few samples of this study predate the infection). Cell type and time point are not known.

At least ten counts were recorded for this clonotype. The CDR3 loop is CSSRQGGRNNEQFF. The CDR3 region has the DNA TGCAGCTCCCGCCAGGGGGGCCGGAACAATGAGCAGTTCTTC. The J gene is TRBJ2-1, the V gene TRBV29-1; D is possibly TRBD1 (7 bases). Germline-derived CDR1 and CDR2 are SQVTM and ANQGSEA. V lost 8 bases and J 5 bases, leaving 19 bases between the germline ends. This CDR3 is 14 amino acids long.

This clonotype was picked up a small number of times. J is TRBJ2-1 and V is TRBV9; the D gene is possibly TRBD1 (6 bases). Germline assignment: CDR1 SGDLS and CDR2 YYNGEE. The CDR3 has 16 residues. V shed 0 bases and J shed 4 bases, with 14 bases lying between them. CDR3: CASSVDFTGTYNEQFF. The CDR3 DNA follows: TGTGCCAGCAGCGTAGATTTTACTGGGACATACAATGAGCAGTTCTTC.

This chain connects TRBV19 to TRBJ2-5; 12 bases match TRBD2. The CDR3 length is 18 residues. V gave up 1 base and J gave up 5 bases; unmatched junction bases: 11. Germline CDR1 and CDR2: LNHDA and SQIVND (reference sequence). The CDR3 region is CASSIGVVTSGSGETQYF. The DNA of the CDR3 is TGTGCCAGTAGTATAGGGGTGGTGACTAGCGGGAGCGGCGAGACCCAGTACTTC.